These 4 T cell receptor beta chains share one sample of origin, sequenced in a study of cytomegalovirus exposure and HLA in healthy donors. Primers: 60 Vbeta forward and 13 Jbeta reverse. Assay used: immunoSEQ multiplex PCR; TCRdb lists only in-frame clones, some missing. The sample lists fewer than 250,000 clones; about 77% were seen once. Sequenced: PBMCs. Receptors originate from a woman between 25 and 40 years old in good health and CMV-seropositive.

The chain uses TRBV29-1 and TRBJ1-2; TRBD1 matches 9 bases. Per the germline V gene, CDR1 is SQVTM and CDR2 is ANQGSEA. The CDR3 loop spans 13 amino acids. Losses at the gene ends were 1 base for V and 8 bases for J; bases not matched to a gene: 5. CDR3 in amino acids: CSVEGGQGRGYTF. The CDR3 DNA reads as TGCAGCGTTGAAGGGGGACAGGGAAGAGGCTACACCTTC.

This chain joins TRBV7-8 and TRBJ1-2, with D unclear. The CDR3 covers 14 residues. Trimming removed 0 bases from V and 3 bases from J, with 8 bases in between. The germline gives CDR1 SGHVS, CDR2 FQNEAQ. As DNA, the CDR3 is TGTGCCAGCAGCTTAGCCGGACTGCACTATGGCTACACCTTC. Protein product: CASSLAGLHYGYTF.

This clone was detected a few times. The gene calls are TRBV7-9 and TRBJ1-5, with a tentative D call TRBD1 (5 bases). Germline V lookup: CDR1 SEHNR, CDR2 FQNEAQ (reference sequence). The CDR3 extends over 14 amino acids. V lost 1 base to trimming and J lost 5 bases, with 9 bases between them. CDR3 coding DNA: TGTGCCAGCAGCTTAGATGGGGGGGATCAGCCCCAGCATTTT. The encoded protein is CASSLDGGDQPQHF.

CDR3 coding DNA: TGCGCCAGCAGACCCACCGCCCCCAGGTCCTATGGCTACACCTTC. It yields the protein CASRPTAPRSYGYTF. This sequence joins TRBV5-1 and TRBJ1-2; no clear D. Per the germline V gene, CDR1 is SGHRS and CDR2 is YFSETQ. The CDR3 spans 15 residues. Trimming pared 5 bases from V and 4 bases from J, leaving 18 bases between.